This T cell receptor beta chain was captured by sequencing in a study of T cell responses to AZD1222 COVID-19 vaccine. The study, taken as a whole, reports: Repertoire sampling was restricted to post-peak T cell response timepoints. Elevations in Spike-specific TCR breadth and depth followed administration of two AZD1222 doses.

The germline V and J ends were trimmed by 4 bases and 0 bases, with 10 bases remaining between them. The CDR3 runs to 16 residues. The germline V gene has CDR1 SGHDN and CDR2 FVKESK. The method was immunoSEQ multiplex PCR; TCRdb's version includes in-frame clones alone and lacks a portion of them. Of over 110,000 clones in the sample, approximately 90% were seen once. This clone came up a few times. Its specificity is unknown. The J gene is TRBJ2-6, the V gene TRBV14; no clear D gene. The source was peripheral blood, collected on day 0 of AZD1222 vaccination. The clonotype was recovered from an adult in good health. In nucleotides, the CDR3 is TGTGCCAGCAGCCCGGCGGCGGTCTCTGGGGCCAACGTCCTGACTTTC. Its protein product is CASSPAAVSGANVLTF.